The source of this T cell receptor (beta chain) is a study of breast tumors, draining lymph nodes, adjacent tissues. General study findings and limits: Data fit most tumor T cells coming from lymph node, expanding in tumor. Tumor TCR diversity was below lymph nodes but above nontumor tissue.

V lost 1 base, J lost 7 bases, and 6 bases stayed unmatched. Germline loops: CDR1 LGHDT, CDR2 YNNKEL (reference sequence). This CDR3 contains 14 residues. Breast cancer patients provided tissue from their axillary draining lymph nodes. This clonotype was detected many times. Antigen: not known. TCRdb re-analysed the multiplex PCR reads in MiXCR, keeping a single row per CDR3 protein. The table has about 170,000 distinct CDR3 sequences, about 30% seen once. The chain employs TRBV3-1 and TRBJ1-2; 7 bases are a match to TRBD1. Sequenced input: axillary lymph node tissue. This receptor was obtained from a female donor with breast cancer. Some clones in this sample may be carry-over from other donors' samples. CDR3 sequence (DNA): TGTGCCAGCAGCCAAGCAGGGGGTAAGGCTGGCTACACCTTC. It codes for CASSQAGGKAGYTF.